The clone carrying this T cell receptor (beta chain) was seen ten or more times. Its antigen is unknown. This specimen belongs to a study of T cells after posttransplantation cyclophosphamide. Clones were read by immunoSEQ multiplex PCR, and TCRdb kept only the in-frame ones, dropping some. This sample has approximately 39,000 clones, each found more than once. Broader study findings: Later post-transplant blood repertoires were often dominated by donor CD8+ memory clones. Recipient CMV seropositivity and CMV reactivation strongly tracked TRB clonality.

Germline V lookup: CDR1 MDHEN, CDR2 SYDVKM. The J segment lost 8 bases and the V segment lost 5 bases, leaving 10 bases of the junction unmatched. This CDR3 has 15 residues. The chain uses TRBV28 and TRBJ1-2, with 11 bases fitting TRBD1. The sequence was collected from a man in his forties or fifties in good health, CMV-negative, and a related stem cell transplant donor. The sequenced sample was PBMCs. CDR3 loop: CASSARGQGALGYTF. The CDR3 DNA sequence: TGTGCCAGCAGTGCGCGCGGACAGGGGGCCTTAGGCTACACCTTC.